Presented here are 24 T cell receptor beta chains from one specimen sequenced in a study of beta chain features in type 1 diabetes. Findings and caveats of the study: Type 1 diabetes patients showed a moderate but significant shortening of TCRB CDR3s in all four CD4+ subsets.

Antigen specificity for these receptors is unknown. Sequenced material consisted of expressed TCRB transcripts (all of the isolated RNA was reverse transcribed). TCRdb's copy holds only in-frame clones and misses some; the assay was immunoSEQ multiplex PCR. The profile shows roughly 180,000 clones, approximately 8.1% of them singletons. The specimen sequenced was central memory CD4+ T cells from blood. The receptors were gathered from a woman between 40 and 50 years old with type 1 diabetes.

Points on this clone: This CDR3 is also generated by other DNA sequences in the sample. CDR3: CASSPGQNTEAFF. The DNA for the CDR3 is TGCGCCAGCAGCCCGGGACAGAACACTGAAGCTTTCTTT. V usage is TRBV5-1 and J usage is TRBJ1-1, with a tentative D call TRBD1 (6 bases). The V gene's germline CDR1 is SGHRS and CDR2 YFSETQ. The V gene lost 4 bases and the J gene lost 1 base, with 8 bases spanning the gap. The CDR3 has 13 amino acids.

This clone was counted a few times. The J gene is TRBJ1-6, the V gene TRBV9; unclear D gene. The ends were cut back, 2 bases at V and 7 bases at J, with 10 bases in the middle. The germline V gene encodes CDR1 SGDLS and CDR2 YYNGEE. The CDR3 length is 14 residues. CDR3 in amino acids: CASSVLYLNSPLHF. Written as DNA, the CDR3 is TGTGCCAGCAGCGTTTTGTATTTAAATTCACCCCTCCACTTT.

This chain joins TRBV28 and TRBJ1-2; weak D call: TRBD1 (6 bases). The germline V and J ends were trimmed by 6 bases and 0 bases, with 23 bases remaining between them. Germline loops: CDR1 MDHEN, CDR2 SYDVKM. The CDR3 has 18 amino acids. The CDR3 is CASSSPGVQGDTNYGYTF. CDR3 DNA sequence: TGTGCCAGCAGCTCTCCAGGCGTACAGGGAGATACTAACTATGGCTACACCTTC.

V gene TRBV30 combines with J gene TRBJ2-7; TRBD1 aligns across 7 bases. The junction had 6 bases not matched to a gene; V was cut back by 1 base and J by 3 bases. The germline V gene has CDR1 GTSNPN and CDR2 SVGIG (reference sequence). This CDR3 spans 14 amino acids. The CDR3 spells CAWSGQGTNYEQYF. CDR3 sequence (DNA): TGTGCCTGGAGTGGACAGGGAACGAACTACGAGCAGTACTTC. Combining the CDR3 with reference TRBV30 and TRBJ2-7 gives the whole variable domain SQTIHQWPATLVQPVGSPLSLECTVEGTSNPNLYWYRQAAGRGLQLLFYSVGIGQISSEVPQNLSASRPQDRQFILSSKKLLLSDSGFYLCAWSGQGTNYEQYFGPGTRLTVT.

In its sample, this clone was seen a few times. The chain uses TRBV5-4 and TRBJ2-7; 10 nucleotides line up with TRBD2. Germline V gene lookup returns CDR1 SGHNT and CDR2 YYREEE (reference sequence). The V and J ends lost 2 bases and 4 bases, in that order; junction bases with no gene match: 9. This CDR3 contains 16 residues. The chain's CDR3 is CASSLGLAGDLYEQYF. CDR3 sequence (DNA): TGTGCCAGCAGCTTAGGGCTAGCGGGAGATTTATACGAGCAGTACTTC.

Ten or more counts support this clone. The chain combines TRBV29-1 with TRBJ2-1; 8 bases are shared with TRBD1. Per germline, CDR1 SQVTM and CDR2 ANQGSEA. The CDR3 spans 12 residues. The ends lost 4 bases at V and 7 bases at J; junction bases unmatched: 3. CDR3: CSVGRTGNEQFF. In DNA, the CDR3 is TGCAGCGTTGGAAGGACAGGGAATGAGCAGTTCTTC.

This clone has just a few counts. The same CDR3 arises from other DNA sequences in this sample as well. The chain recombines TRBV25-1 with TRBJ2-7; D is perhaps TRBD2 (5 bases). The CDR3 extends over 11 amino acids. Trimming shortened V by 6 bases and J by 4 bases, and 7 bases separated the two germline ends. Germline CDR1 is MGHDK and CDR2 is SYGVNS. The CDR3: CASRGGYEQYF. CDR3 sequence (DNA): TGTGCCAGCAGAGGAGGATACGAGCAGTACTTC.

This clone was seen more than once but under ten times. The gene calls are TRBV2 and TRBJ1-3; 8 nucleotides line up with TRBD1. Trimming removed 6 bases from V and 0 bases from J; junction bases left unmatched: 7. CDR3 size: 16 residues. CDR1 and CDR2 from the germline V gene are SNHLY and FYNNEI. CDR3 bases: TGTGCCAGCAGCGGACAGGGCGTTCTCTCTGGAAACACCATATATTTT. Residues: CASSGQGVLSGNTIYF.

V is TRBV11-2 and J is TRBJ2-1, with 9 nucleotides matching TRBD2. Germline assignment: CDR1 SGHAT and CDR2 FQNNGV. This CDR3 has 17 amino acids. V gave up 6 bases and J gave up 4 bases; unmatched junction bases: 13. Written as DNA, the CDR3 is TGTGCCAGCAGTCCTTACTTGGCGGGAGGGCCGTACAATGAGCAGTTCTTC. This encodes CASSPYLAGGPYNEQFF.

Comments on this clone: Other nucleotide sequences from this sample produce the same CDR3. This chain links TRBV18 with TRBJ1-1; 8 bases match TRBD1. The CDR3 has 13 amino acids. The V gene's germline CDR1 is KGHSH and CDR2 LQKENI. With 2 bases clipped from V and 4 bases from J, the junction kept 0 bases outside the gene matches. DNA of the CDR3: TGTGCCAGCTCACCAGACAGGGGCACTGAAGCTTTCTTT. This gives the protein CASSPDRGTEAFF.

This clone was observed a few times. The chain employs TRBV11-3 and TRBJ2-3, with 9 bases that match TRBD2. Germline V lookup: CDR1 SGHNT, CDR2 YENEEA. The length of the CDR3 is 15 residues. The V and J ends lost 5 bases and 2 bases, in that order; junction bases with no gene match: 5. CDR3 nucleotides: TGTGCCAGCAGCCCCCTAGCGGGACTCACAGATACGCAGTATTTT. Its translation: CASSPLAGLTDTQYF. The full variable domain, with the rest looked up from reference TRBV11-3 and TRBJ2-3, is EAGVVQSPRYKIIEKKQPVAFWCNPISGHNTLYWYLQNLGQGPELLIRYENEEAVDDSQLPKDRFSAERLKGVDSTLKIQPAELGDSAVYLCASSPLAGLTDTQYFGPGTRLTVL.

This CDR3 reads CASSIRQGSTYEQYF. CDR3 coding DNA: TGCGCCAGCAGCATCCGACAGGGTAGCACCTACGAGCAGTACTTC. The chain employs TRBV5-1 and TRBJ2-7; 7 bases match TRBD1. The CDR3 runs to 15 residues. With 4 bases clipped from V and 2 bases from J, the junction kept 9 bases outside the gene matches. From germline, CDR1 is SGHRS and CDR2 YFSETQ.

This clone was seen a handful of times. The chain recombines TRBV15 with TRBJ2-6, with no clear D. Trimming stripped 9 bases from V and 6 bases from J, with 15 bases between. CDR3 size: 14 residues. From germline, CDR1 is LNHNV and CDR2 YYDKDF (reference sequence). The CDR3 sequence: CATAQVRSANVLTF. The CDR3 DNA reads as TGTGCCACAGCTCAGGTTCGATCGGCCAACGTCCTGACTTTC.

In this sample, this clone turned up a few times. The V call is TRBV5-6, the J call TRBJ1-4, with TRBD1 matching over 10 bases. The CDR3 extends over 16 amino acids. Germline V gene lookup returns CDR1 SGHDT and CDR2 YYEEEE. Unmatched junction bases numbered 9, after V lost 2 bases and J lost 8 bases. In DNA, the CDR3 is TGTGCCAGCAGCTTAACGACCGGGACAGGGGAAGAAAAACTGTTTTTT. This translates into CASSLTTGTGEEKLFF.

The rearrangement links TRBV5-1 to TRBJ1-4; unclear D gene. The V and J ends lost 2 bases and 0 bases respectively, with 8 bases between them. Germline V gene sequence: CDR1 SGHRS, CDR2 YFSETQ. This CDR3 contains 15 residues. CDR3 sequence: CASSLSGATNEKLFF. CDR3 DNA sequence: TGCGCCAGCAGCTTAAGTGGAGCAACTAATGAAAAACTGTTTTTT.

This clone was seen a handful of times. The J gene is TRBJ2-7, the V gene TRBV9; the match to TRBD1 covers 8 bases. J gave up 7 bases and V 3 bases, and 6 bases lay outside the gene matches. CDR1 SGDLS and CDR2 YYNGEE come from the germline V gene. The CDR3 has 13 residues. CDR3 coding DNA: TGTGCCAGCAGCGCTGGGACAGGAGGGGAGCAGTACTTC. Translating gives CASSAGTGGEQYF. The complete variable domain, with remaining parts taken from reference TRBV9 and TRBJ2-7, reads DSGVTQTPKHLITATGQRVTLRCSPRSGDLSVYWYQQSLDQGLQFLIQYYNGEERAKGNILERFSAQQFPDLHSELNLSSLELGDSALYFCASSAGTGGEQYFGPGTRLTVT.

The chain carries TRBV9 and TRBJ2-2; 9 nucleotides agree with TRBD1. The junction had 5 bases not matched to a gene; V was cut back by 3 bases and J by 5 bases. CDR1 is SGDLS and CDR2 is YYNGEE in the germline V gene. The CDR3 extends over 15 amino acids. CDR3 bases: TGTGCCAGCAGCGCGGAACAGGGGGCGACCGGGGAGCTGTTTTTT. Translated: CASSAEQGATGELFF.

The table lists this clone with a few counts. This chain uses TRBV11-2 with TRBJ2-7, with 8 bases identical to TRBD2. The germline CDR1 and CDR2 sequences are SGHAT and FQNNGV. This CDR3 is 16 amino acids long. The J segment lost 0 bases and the V segment lost 2 bases, leaving 6 bases of the junction unmatched. This chain's CDR3 is CASSLLSGVSSYEQYF. The CDR3 DNA reads as TGTGCCAGCAGCTTACTTAGCGGGGTGAGCTCCTACGAGCAGTACTTC.

A few counts support this clone. CDR3 residues: CASSFGQTSGANVLTF. CDR3 nucleotides: TGTGCCAGCAGTTTCGGACAGACTTCTGGGGCCAACGTCCTGACTTTC. V and J are TRBV28 and TRBJ2-6; D possibly corresponds to TRBD1 (6 bases). This CDR3 is 16 amino acids long. Germline CDR1 reads MDHEN; CDR2 reads SYDVKM. The V and J ends lost 3 bases and 1 base respectively, with 10 bases between them.

The table lists this clone with many counts. V is TRBV28 and J is TRBJ2-7; 9 bases are shared with TRBD1. With V trimmed by 7 bases and J by 4 bases, 11 bases remained unmatched. The CDR3 is 15 amino acids. The germline V gene encodes CDR1 MDHEN and CDR2 SYDVKM. CDR3 coding DNA: TGTGCCAGCACTAACCTTGGGACAGGGAAGTACGAGCAGTACTTC. Protein product: CASTNLGTGKYEQYF. Filled out from reference TRBV28 and TRBJ2-7, the complete variable domain reads DVKVTQSSRYLVKRTGEKVFLECVQDMDHENMFWYRQDPGLGLRLIYFSYDVKMKEKGDIPEGYSVSREKKERFSLILESASTNQTSMYLCASTNLGTGKYEQYFGPGTRLTVT.

This clone showed up just a few times. This chain joins TRBV5-1 and TRBJ2-7; 9 bases fit TRBD1. Germline lookup yields CDR1 SGHRS and CDR2 YFSETQ. This CDR3 contains 13 residues. With 2 bases clipped from V and 5 bases from J, the junction kept 2 bases outside the gene matches. CDR3 coding DNA: TGCGCCAGCAGCTTCCGGGACAGGGACGAGCAGTACTTC. This encodes CASSFRDRDEQYF.

The chain joins TRBV9 to TRBJ2-2; TRBD1 aligns across 9 bases. This CDR3 spans 15 amino acids. Germline lookup yields CDR1 SGDLS and CDR2 YYNGEE. Unmatched junction bases numbered 8, after V lost 4 bases and J lost 7 bases. The CDR3 DNA follows: TGTGCCAGCAGCTCCGAGGACAGGGGCGGCGGGGAGCTGTTTTTT. As protein: CASSSEDRGGGELFF.

At least ten counts were recorded for this clone. The chain links TRBV4-3 to TRBJ2-3; TRBD2 matches 8 bases. J lost 4 bases, V lost 1 base, and 7 bases had no gene match. Germline CDR1 LGHNA, CDR2 YSLEER. This CDR3 has 16 residues. The CDR3 loop reads CASSQAGAGEPDTQYF. CDR3 nucleotide sequence: TGCGCCAGCAGCCAAGCGGGAGCGGGAGAACCAGATACGCAGTATTTT.

J is TRBJ2-5 and V is TRBV7-9; D perhaps matches TRBD2 (6 bases). Trimming removed 5 bases from V and 4 bases from J, with 17 bases in between. This CDR3 has 15 residues. CDR1 is SEHNR, CDR2 FQNEAQ, per germline (reference sequence). CDR3 region: CASSVDVGGGETQYF. Here the CDR3 DNA reads TGTGCCAGCAGCGTAGACGTGGGAGGAGGAGAGACCCAGTACTTC. The full variable domain, in which reference TRBV7-9 and TRBJ2-5 provide the parts outside the CDR3, is DTGVSQNPRHKITKRGQNVTFRCDPISEHNRLYWYRQTLGQGPEFLTYFQNEAQLEKSRLLSDRFSAERPKGSFSTLEIQRTEQGDSAMYLCASSVDVGGGETQYFGPGTRLLVL.